This paragraph covers one T cell receptor (beta chain) sequence. Its antigen is undetermined. This entry is derived from a study of cytomegalovirus exposure and HLA in healthy donors. Whole-study findings and limits: Across all donors, roughly uniform sequencing depth was an assumption of the presence/absence analyses.

V lost 2 bases and J 4 bases, leaving 14 bases between the germline ends. This CDR3 comprises 14 residues. Germline CDR1 GTSNPN, CDR2 SVGIG (reference sequence). This PCR relied on a set of 60 Vbeta primers and 13 Jbeta primers. Libraries were prepared by immunoSEQ multiplex PCR; TCRdb keeps only in-frame clonotypes and omits some of them. Of roughly 120,000 clones listed, 81% are singletons. The chain joins TRBV30 to TRBJ1-2; TRBD1 might be the D (5 bases). This receptor was taken from a man aged 35 to 55 in good health and CMV-seronegative. Sequencing was done on a sample of PBMCs. The CDR3 loop reads CAWSPQGLGYGYTF. In DNA, the CDR3 is TGTGCCTGGAGTCCCCAGGGTTTGGGCTATGGCTACACCTTC. The full variable domain, rest sourced from reference TRBV30 and TRBJ1-2, is SQTIHQWPATLVQPVGSPLSLECTVEGTSNPNLYWYRQAAGRGLQLLFYSVGIGQISSEVPQNLSASRPQDRQFILSSKKLLLSDSGFYLCAWSPQGLGYGYTFGSGTRLTVV.